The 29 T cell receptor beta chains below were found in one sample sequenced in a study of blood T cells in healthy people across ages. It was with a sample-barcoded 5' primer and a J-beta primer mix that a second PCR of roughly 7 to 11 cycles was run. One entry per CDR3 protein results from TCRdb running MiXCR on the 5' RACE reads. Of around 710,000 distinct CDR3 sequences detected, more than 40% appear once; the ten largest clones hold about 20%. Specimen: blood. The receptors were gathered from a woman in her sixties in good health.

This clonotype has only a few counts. The CDR3 loop reads CSAVDTANYNEQFF. The DNA for the CDR3 is TGCAGTGCTGTAGACACCGCAAATTACAATGAGCAGTTCTTC. The chain has TRBV20-1 and TRBJ2-1; D remains ambiguous. Germline loops: CDR1 DFQATT, CDR2 SNEGSKA (reference sequence). This CDR3 contains 14 residues. Trimming removed 5 bases from V and 4 bases from J, with 15 bases in between.

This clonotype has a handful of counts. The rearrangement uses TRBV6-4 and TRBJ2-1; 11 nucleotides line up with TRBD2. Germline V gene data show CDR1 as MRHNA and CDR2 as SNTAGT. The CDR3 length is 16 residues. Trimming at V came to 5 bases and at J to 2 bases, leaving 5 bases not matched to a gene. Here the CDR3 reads CASSFSGGGTYNEQFF. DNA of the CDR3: TGTGCCAGCAGTTTTAGCGGGGGGGGTACCTACAATGAGCAGTTCTTC.

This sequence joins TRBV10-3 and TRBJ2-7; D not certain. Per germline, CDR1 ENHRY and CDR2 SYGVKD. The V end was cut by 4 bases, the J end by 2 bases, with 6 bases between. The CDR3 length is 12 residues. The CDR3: CAISARTYEQYF. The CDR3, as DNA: TGTGCCATCAGTGCCAGAACCTACGAGCAGTACTTC.

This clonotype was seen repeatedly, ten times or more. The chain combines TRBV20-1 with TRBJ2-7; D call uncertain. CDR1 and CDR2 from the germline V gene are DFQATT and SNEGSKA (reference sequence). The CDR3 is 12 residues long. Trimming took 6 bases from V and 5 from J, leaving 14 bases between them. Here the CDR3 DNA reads TGCAGTGCGGGTCTACCCCCCGACGAGCAGTACTTC. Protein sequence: CSAGLPPDEQYF.

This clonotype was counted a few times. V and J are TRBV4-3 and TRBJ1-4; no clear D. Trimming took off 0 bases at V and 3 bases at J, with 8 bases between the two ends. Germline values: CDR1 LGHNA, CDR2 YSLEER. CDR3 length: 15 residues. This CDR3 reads CASSQDQWANEKLFF. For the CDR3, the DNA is TGCGCCAGCAGCCAAGATCAGTGGGCTAATGAAAAACTGTTTTTT.

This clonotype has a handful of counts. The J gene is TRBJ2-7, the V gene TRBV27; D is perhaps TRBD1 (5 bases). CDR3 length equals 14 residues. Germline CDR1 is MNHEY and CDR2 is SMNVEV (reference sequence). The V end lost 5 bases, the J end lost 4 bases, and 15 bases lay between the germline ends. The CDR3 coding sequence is TGTGCCAGCAGTACACAGGAAATTGGTTACGAGCAGTACTTC. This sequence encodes CASSTQEIGYEQYF.

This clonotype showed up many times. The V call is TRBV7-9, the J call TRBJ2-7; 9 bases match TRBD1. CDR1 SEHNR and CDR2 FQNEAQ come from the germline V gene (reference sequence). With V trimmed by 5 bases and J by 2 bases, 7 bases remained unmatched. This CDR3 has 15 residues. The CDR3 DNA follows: TGTGCCAGCAGCCCGGGACAGGGTACGACCTACGAGCAGTACTTC. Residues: CASSPGQGTTYEQYF.

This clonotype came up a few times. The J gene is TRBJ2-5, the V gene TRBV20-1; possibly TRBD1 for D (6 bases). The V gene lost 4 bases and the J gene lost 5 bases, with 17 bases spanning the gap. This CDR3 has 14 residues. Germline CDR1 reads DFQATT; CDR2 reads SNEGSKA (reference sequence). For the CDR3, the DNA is TGCAGTGCTAAAACAGAACAGGGAATGGAGACCCAGTACTTC. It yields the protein CSAKTEQGMETQYF.

CDR3 amino acids: CASSPAPDRINEKLFF. The CDR3 DNA reads as TGTGCCAGCAGCCCGGCTCCGGACAGAATTAATGAAAAACTGTTTTTT. V usage is TRBV7-9 and J usage is TRBJ1-4, with D maybe TRBD1 (6 bases). Germline V CDR1 and CDR2: SEHNR, FQNEAQ (reference sequence). The CDR3 length is 16 residues. The ends were cut back, 5 bases at V and 4 bases at J, with 17 bases in the middle.

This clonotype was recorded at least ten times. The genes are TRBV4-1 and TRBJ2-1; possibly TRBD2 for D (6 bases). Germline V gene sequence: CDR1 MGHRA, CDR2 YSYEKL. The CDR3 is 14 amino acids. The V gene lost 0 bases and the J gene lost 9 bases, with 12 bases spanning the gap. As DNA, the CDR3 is TGCGCCAGCAGCCAAGATACGGCCGGGAGTGAGCAGTTCTTC. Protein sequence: CASSQDTAGSEQFF.

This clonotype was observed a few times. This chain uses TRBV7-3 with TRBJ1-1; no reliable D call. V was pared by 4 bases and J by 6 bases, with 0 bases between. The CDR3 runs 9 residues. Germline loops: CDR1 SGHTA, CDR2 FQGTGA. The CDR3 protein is CASSSEAFF. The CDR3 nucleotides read TGTGCCAGCAGCTCTGAAGCTTTCTTT.

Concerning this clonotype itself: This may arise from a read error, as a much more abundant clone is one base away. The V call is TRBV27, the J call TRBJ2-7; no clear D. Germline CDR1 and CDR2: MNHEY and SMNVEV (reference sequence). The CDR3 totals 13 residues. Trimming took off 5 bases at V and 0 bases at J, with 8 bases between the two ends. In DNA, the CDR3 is TGTGCCAGCAGTGTACCTAGCTCCTACGAGCAGTACTTC. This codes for CASSVPSSYEQYF.

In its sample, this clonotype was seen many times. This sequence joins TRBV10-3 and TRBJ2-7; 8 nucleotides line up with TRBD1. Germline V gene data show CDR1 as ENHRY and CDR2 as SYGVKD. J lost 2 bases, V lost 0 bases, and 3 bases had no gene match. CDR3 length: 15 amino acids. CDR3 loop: CAISESGQATYEQYF. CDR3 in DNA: TGTGCCATCAGTGAGTCGGGACAGGCTACCTACGAGCAGTACTTC.

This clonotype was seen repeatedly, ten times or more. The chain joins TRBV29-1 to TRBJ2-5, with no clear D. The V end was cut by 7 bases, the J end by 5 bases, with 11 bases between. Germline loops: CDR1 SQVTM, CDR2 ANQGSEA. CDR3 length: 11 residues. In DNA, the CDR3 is TGCAGCGGCATGAAGGTCGAGACCCAGTACTTC. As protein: CSGMKVETQYF.

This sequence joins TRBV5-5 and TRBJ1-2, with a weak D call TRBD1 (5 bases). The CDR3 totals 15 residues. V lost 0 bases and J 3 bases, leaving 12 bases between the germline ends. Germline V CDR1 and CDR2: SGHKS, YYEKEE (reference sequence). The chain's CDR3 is CASSLAEGDHYGYTF. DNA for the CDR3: TGTGCCAGCAGCTTGGCCGAAGGGGACCACTATGGCTACACCTTC.

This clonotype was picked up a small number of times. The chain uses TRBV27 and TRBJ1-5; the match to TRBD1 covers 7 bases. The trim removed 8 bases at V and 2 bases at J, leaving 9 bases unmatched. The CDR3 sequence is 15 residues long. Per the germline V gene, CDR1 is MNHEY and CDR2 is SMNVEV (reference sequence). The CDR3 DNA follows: TGTGCCAGCGTTACAGGGGAGGACGGCAATCAGCCCCAGCATTTT. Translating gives CASVTGEDGNQPQHF.

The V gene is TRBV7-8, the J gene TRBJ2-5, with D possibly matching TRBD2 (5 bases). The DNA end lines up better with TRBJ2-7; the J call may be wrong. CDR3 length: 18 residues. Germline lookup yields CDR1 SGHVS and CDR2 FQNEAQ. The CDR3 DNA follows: TGTGCCAGCAGCCCCCGGAGGTTGGGAATGGATAGCATGTTCGAGCAGTACTTC. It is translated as CASSPRRLGMDSMFEQYF.

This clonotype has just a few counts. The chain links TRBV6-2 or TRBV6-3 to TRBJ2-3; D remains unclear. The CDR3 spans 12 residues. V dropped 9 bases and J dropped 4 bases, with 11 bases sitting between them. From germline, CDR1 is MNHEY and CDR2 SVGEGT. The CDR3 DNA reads TGTGCCAGTCAACCTGTTGCAGATACGCAGTATTTT. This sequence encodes CASQPVADTQYF.

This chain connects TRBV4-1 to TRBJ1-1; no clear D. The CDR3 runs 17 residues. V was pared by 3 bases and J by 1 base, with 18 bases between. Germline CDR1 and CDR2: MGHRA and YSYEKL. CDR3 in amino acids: CASSHQDSRRQNTEAFF. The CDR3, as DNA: TGCGCCAGCAGCCACCAGGACTCCCGACGCCAGAACACTGAAGCTTTCTTT.

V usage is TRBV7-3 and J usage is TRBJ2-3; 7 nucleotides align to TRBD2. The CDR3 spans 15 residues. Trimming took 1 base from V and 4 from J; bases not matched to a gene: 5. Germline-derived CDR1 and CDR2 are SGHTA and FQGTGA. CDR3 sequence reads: CASSLSGLDPDTQYF. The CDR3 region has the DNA TGTGCCAGCAGCTTAAGCGGACTAGATCCAGATACGCAGTATTTT.

CDR3 protein: CASSLDSRGVAYEQYF. CDR3 coding DNA: TGCGCCAGCAGCTTGGATTCTCGGGGCGTCGCCTACGAGCAGTACTTC. V is TRBV5-1 and J is TRBJ2-7; D is possibly TRBD1 or TRBD2 (5 bases each). The CDR3 loop spans 16 amino acids. Trimming shortened V by 0 bases and J by 2 bases, and 15 bases separated the two germline ends. Germline V CDR1 and CDR2: SGHRS, YFSETQ.

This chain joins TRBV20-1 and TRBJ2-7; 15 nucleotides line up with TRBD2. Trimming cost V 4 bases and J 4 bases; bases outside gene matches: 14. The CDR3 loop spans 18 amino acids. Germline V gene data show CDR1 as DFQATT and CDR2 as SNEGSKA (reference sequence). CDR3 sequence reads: CSAKKPGLAGGSQYEQYF. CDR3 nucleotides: TGCAGTGCTAAAAAACCGGGACTAGCGGGGGGCTCTCAGTACGAGCAGTACTTC.

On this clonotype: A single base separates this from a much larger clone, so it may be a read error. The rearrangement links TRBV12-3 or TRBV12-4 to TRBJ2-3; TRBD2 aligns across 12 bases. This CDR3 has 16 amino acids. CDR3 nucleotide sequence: TGTGCCAGCAGACTACGACTAGCGGGAGAAACAGATACGCAGTGTTTT. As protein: CASRLRLAGETDTQCF.

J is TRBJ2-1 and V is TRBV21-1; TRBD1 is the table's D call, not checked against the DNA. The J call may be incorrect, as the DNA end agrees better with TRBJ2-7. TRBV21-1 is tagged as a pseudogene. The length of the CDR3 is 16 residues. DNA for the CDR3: TGTGCCAGCAGCCCACGGACAGGGAGCTCCTACAATGAGCAGTACTTC. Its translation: CASSPRTGSSYNEQYF.

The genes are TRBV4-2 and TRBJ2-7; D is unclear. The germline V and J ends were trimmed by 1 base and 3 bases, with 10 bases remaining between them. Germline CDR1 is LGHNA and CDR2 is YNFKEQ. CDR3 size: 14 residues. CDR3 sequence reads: CASSQGVGNYEQYF. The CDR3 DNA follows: TGTGCCAGCAGCCAAGGGGTCGGAAACTACGAGCAGTACTTC.

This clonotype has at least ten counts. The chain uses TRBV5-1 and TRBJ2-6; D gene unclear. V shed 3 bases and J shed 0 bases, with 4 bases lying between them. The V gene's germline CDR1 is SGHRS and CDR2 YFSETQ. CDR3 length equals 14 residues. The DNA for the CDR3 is TGCGCCAGCAGCTCCGGCTCTGGGGCCAACGTCCTGACTTTC. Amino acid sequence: CASSSGSGANVLTF.

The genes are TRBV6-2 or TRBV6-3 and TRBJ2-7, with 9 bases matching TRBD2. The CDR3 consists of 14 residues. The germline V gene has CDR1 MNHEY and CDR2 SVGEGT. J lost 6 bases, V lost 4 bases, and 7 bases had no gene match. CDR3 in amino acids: CASSFPSGTGEQYF. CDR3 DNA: TGTGCCAGCAGTTTTCCTAGCGGGACTGGCGAGCAGTACTTC.

CDR3 protein: CASSTRPQLDQYF. The CDR3 DNA sequence: TGTGCCAGCAGCACACGACCCCAGTTGGACCAGTACTTC. The chain recombines TRBV9 with TRBJ2-7; D ambiguous. The germline V gene encodes CDR1 SGDLS and CDR2 YYNGEE. The length of the CDR3 is 13 residues. The V gene lost 4 bases and the J gene lost 10 bases, with 18 bases spanning the gap.

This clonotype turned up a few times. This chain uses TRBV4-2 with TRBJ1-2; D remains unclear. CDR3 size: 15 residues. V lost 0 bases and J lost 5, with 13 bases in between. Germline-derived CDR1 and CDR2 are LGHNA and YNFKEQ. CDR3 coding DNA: TGTGCCAGCAGCCAAGATGGGAAGGGAACTTATGGCTACACCTTC. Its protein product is CASSQDGKGTYGYTF.